These 2 T cell receptor beta chains came from one sample sequenced in a study of cytomegalovirus exposure and HLA in healthy donors (dated 2017 in TCRdb). The library came from the immunoSEQ multiplex PCR assay. For the multiplex PCR, a mixture combining 60 forward primers for TCR Vbeta segments and 13 reverse primers for TCR Jbeta segments was used. Imported from immuneACCESS, the table was reduced by TCRdb to in-frame sequences with V and J called. These copies leave out some clones; in studies compared against another copy, an unresolved V gene accounts for under half, and the cause of the remainder is not known. The sample yields about 140,000 clones; roughly three quarters were counted once. Roughly 2% of the sample rests with the top ten. The sequenced sample consisted of PBMCs. The source is a man aged 25-40 years in good health and CMV-seronegative.

This clone was recorded only once. The chain couples TRBV11-2 to TRBJ2-5; 11 nucleotides agree with TRBD2. The germline V gene encodes CDR1 SGHAT and CDR2 FQNNGV. Trimming removed 6 bases from V and 1 base from J; junction bases left unmatched: 1. The CDR3 has 14 amino acids. CDR3 DNA: TGTGCCAGCAGGACTAGCGGGATCCAAGAGACCCAGTACTTC. Translated: CASRTSGIQETQYF.

The CDR3 sequence is CAISEHYNEQFF. The CDR3 nucleotides are TGTGCCATCAGTGAACACTACAATGAGCAGTTCTTC. The chain combines TRBV10-3 with TRBJ2-1, with no clear D. CDR1 and CDR2 (germline): ENHRY, SYGVKD. The V end lost 3 bases, the J end lost 3 bases, and 3 bases lay between the germline ends. The CDR3 runs to 12 residues.